This T cell receptor beta chain appears in the sequencing data of a study of shared clonotypes between healthy human individuals. Turning to the study itself: Donors were a couple of women and a few men aged 18 to 49. Study-level findings and limits: Read depth was anticipated to influence clonotype sharing among donors. Non-shared clonotypes had lower generation probabilities than those shared by all four donors.

Naive CD8 cells lacked CD45RO and underwent positive selection for CCR7, leaving out terminally differentiated effector memory CD45RA+ cells. The CDR3 spans 15 residues. Deletions cut 5 bases from V and 4 bases from J, with 18 bases between. Germline CDR1 MDHEN, CDR2 SYDVKM. Note on this clone: The antigen remains unidentified.

Authors' methods: For the immunoSEQ data, sequences were junction-only without quality scores, so filtering differed. Repertoires were generated with immunoSEQ multiplex PCR, while TCRdb's copy carries only in-frame clones and drops some. That table supplies the V and J calls and clone size; D and trimming were determined from the DNA. Of fewer than 1 million clones listed, just over 95% were seen once; the top ten hold about 0.25%. This TCR derives from a young man in good health. The sample taken for sequencing was naive CD8+ T cells sorted from blood. The rearrangement links TRBV28 to TRBJ2-7; D uncertain. DNA for the CDR3: TGTGCCAGCAGTCCCCCGAGAGGAGAGACTTACGAGCAGTACTTC. Its translation is CASSPPRGETYEQYF.